What follows is one T cell receptor beta chain and its context. The antigen is not known. The trim removed 0 bases at V and 7 bases at J, leaving 19 bases unmatched. This CDR3 contains 19 residues. The germline V gene has CDR1 LGHNA and CDR2 YSLEER. Each donor had around 10 milliliters of peripheral blood drawn. This sample stems from a study of blood T cells in healthy people across ages. Study in general: Template switching caught about one barcoded beta molecule for each two T cells. Study-level findings and limits: Nothing was known about donor CMV status, and this possibly confounded expanded clonotype changes.

The authors ran a second PCR of roughly 6 to 12 cycles using a sample-barcoded 5' primer and a J-beta primer mix. TCRdb fed the 5' RACE reads into MiXCR, producing one record per CDR3 protein. Of roughly 1,800,000 distinct CDR3 sequences in the sample, less than 50% were seen once. The sample consisted of blood. The sequence was obtained from a woman aged 35 to 49 in good health. The chain uses TRBV4-3 and TRBJ2-7, with 9 nucleotides matching TRBD2. The DNA of the CDR3 is TGCGCCAGCAGCCAAGAGGTAGCGGGGGCCGAGAGCTCCCACAATGAGCAGTACTTC. This gives the protein CASSQEVAGAESSHNEQYF.